Listed here are 17 T cell receptor beta chains from one sample, sequenced in a study of vaccination effects on CD4 cells after COVID-19. Using viral peptide pools, the ViraFEST assay grew out antigen-specific CD4+ T cells prior to sequencing. Having been cultured for around nine days, the cells underwent CD4+ T cell isolation. Testing of the vaccine recipients showed negative nucleocapsid antibodies and no prior SARS-CoV-2 infection. These TCRs' antigens remain unknown. Libraries were prepared by immunoSEQ multiplex PCR; TCRdb keeps only in-frame clonotypes and omits some of them. This sample has 50,000 or so clones, with roughly 79% found just once. This specimen was CD4+ T cells from PBMCs cultured with HCoV-OC43 spike peptides, taken before COVID-19 vaccination. The subset denotes: HCoV-OC43 spike overlapping peptide pool stimulation. The receptor source for this set is a human donor who received a COVID-19 vaccine.

The chain employs TRBV6-5 and TRBJ2-2, with 9 bases fitting TRBD1. Unmatched junction bases numbered 6, after V lost 6 bases and J lost 7 bases. The length of the CDR3 is 14 residues. Germline CDR1 MNHEY, CDR2 SVGAGI. This chain's CDR3 is CASRTDRGGGELFF. CDR3 DNA: TGTGCCAGCAGGACGGACAGGGGTGGCGGGGAGCTGTTTTTT.

The chain has TRBV6-2 or TRBV6-3 and TRBJ2-5; D is unresolved. Germline V gene lookup returns CDR1 MNHEY and CDR2 SVGEGT. V shed 2 bases and J shed 8 bases, with 9 bases lying between them. The CDR3 sequence is 12 residues long. This chain's CDR3 is CASSYEAYTQYF. The CDR3 region has the DNA TGTGCCAGCAGTTACGAGGCGTATACCCAGTACTTC.

The chain has TRBV11-2 and TRBJ1-3; possible D gene TRBD1, 5 bases. This CDR3 is 17 amino acids long. Trimming stripped 3 bases from V and 0 bases from J, with 15 bases between. CDR1 is SGHAT, CDR2 FQNNGV, per germline. The CDR3 sequence: CASSFGDVRLSGNTIYF. CDR3 sequence (DNA): TGTGCCAGCAGCTTTGGGGACGTTCGCCTCTCTGGAAACACCATATATTTT.

In its sample, this clone is medium-sized. The rearrangement uses TRBV28 and TRBJ1-5, with TRBD1 matching 11 bases. V shed 4 bases, J shed 2 bases, and the junction held 13 bases outside the gene matches. The CDR3 loop spans 19 amino acids. The germline gives CDR1 MDHEN, CDR2 SYDVKM. For the CDR3, the DNA is TGTGCCAGCAGTTCAACCGGGACAGGGGGATATAGGGGCAATCAGCCCCAGCATTTT. Translating gives CASSSTGTGGYRGNQPQHF.

This chain connects TRBV2 to TRBJ1-2; no clear D. V was cut by 5 bases and J by 12 bases, with 16 bases left in between. The CDR3 is 12 amino acids. Germline loops: CDR1 SNHLY, CDR2 FYNNEI. The CDR3 protein is CASSFSTARDTF. CDR3 nucleotide sequence: TGTGCCAGCAGTTTCTCCACAGCGAGAGACACCTTC.

The chain is built from TRBV24-1 and TRBJ1-2; tentative D call: TRBD1 (5 bases). This CDR3 comprises 13 residues. CDR1 and CDR2 from the germline V gene are KGHDR and SFDVKD. The ends were cut back, 2 bases at V and 6 bases at J, with 9 bases in the middle. The CDR3 DNA reads as TGTGCCACCAGTGATTATGGGGGGGATGGCTACACCTTC. Protein sequence: CATSDYGGDGYTF.

The chain has TRBV6-5 and TRBJ2-5; D is unresolved. Germline assignment: CDR1 MNHEY and CDR2 SVGAGI. This CDR3 is 14 amino acids long. Between the trimmed V and J ends, which lost 0 bases and 0 bases, there was a span of 5 bases. CDR3 nucleotide sequence: TGTGCCAGCAGTTACTCGGAGTACCAAGAGACCCAGTACTTC. This translates into CASSYSEYQETQYF.

The chain has TRBV5-1 and TRBJ2-7; a weak D match, TRBD1 (6 bases). The V gene's germline CDR1 is SGHRS and CDR2 YFSETQ. V lost 0 bases to trimming and J lost 0 bases, with 7 bases between them. This CDR3 comprises 14 residues. The CDR3 sequence: CASSLGQDSYEQYV. The CDR3 DNA reads TGCGCCAGCAGCTTGGGACAGGACTCCTACGAGCAGTACGTC.

This rearrangement joins TRBV6-5 to TRBJ2-5, with D perhaps TRBD1 (7 bases). The CDR3 has 15 residues. V lost 6 bases, J lost 4 bases, and 18 bases lay in between. Germline CDR1 reads MNHEY; CDR2 reads SVGAGI. The CDR3 region is CASSLPGRGVETQYF. The CDR3 coding sequence is TGTGCCAGCAGCCTTCCGGGCAGGGGGGTAGAGACCCAGTACTTC.

This chain connects TRBV4-1 to TRBJ1-5; D might be TRBD1 (6 bases). Trimming cost V 4 bases and J 0 bases, with 22 bases left between them. The germline V gene has CDR1 MGHRA and CDR2 YSYEKL. This CDR3 comprises 19 residues. The CDR3 DNA reads TGCGCCAGCAGCCCAAGGGACACCTCGACAGATTATAGCAATCAGCCCCAGCATTTT. Protein product: CASSPRDTSTDYSNQPQHF.

This chain joins TRBV10-3 and TRBJ2-5, with D possibly being TRBD2 (6 bases). Trimming removed 4 bases at V and 2 bases at J, with 8 bases between. The CDR3 runs 13 residues. CDR1 and CDR2 from the germline V gene are ENHRY and SYGVKD. The CDR3 DNA reads as TGTGCCATCAGTGGTGGGGGGCAAGAGACCCAGTACTTC. It encodes CAISGGGQETQYF.

This chain joins TRBV24-1 and TRBJ2-5; perhaps D is TRBD1 or TRBD2 (5 bases each). Trimming left V 7 bases short and J 6 bases short, with 14 bases between. The length of the CDR3 is 13 residues. Germline V CDR1 and CDR2: KGHDR, SFDVKD. Written as DNA, the CDR3 is TGTGCCACCAGGCTCGGGACCGGAAAGACCCAGTACTTC. Its translation is CATRLGTGKTQYF.

The V gene is TRBV5-1, the J gene TRBJ1-2; D possibly corresponds to TRBD1 (5 bases). The germline CDR1 and CDR2 sequences are SGHRS and YFSETQ. The CDR3 sequence is 15 residues long. Trimming took 5 bases from V and 5 from J, leaving 19 bases between them. The CDR3 is CASRSAAGTAYGYTF. In DNA form, the CDR3 reads TGCGCCAGCAGAAGCGCCGCCGGGACGGCGTATGGCTACACCTTC. Full variable domain (remainder filled in from reference TRBV5-1 and TRBJ1-2): KAGVTQTPRYLIKTRGQQVTLSCSPISGHRSVSWYQQTPGQGLQFLFEYFSETQRNKGNFPGRFSGRQFSNSRSEMNVSTLELGDSALYLCASRSAAGTAYGYTFGSGTRLTVV.

Only a few counts were recorded for this clone. The rearrangement joins TRBV10-2 to TRBJ1-2, with D uncertain. Trimming took 5 bases from V and 7 from J, leaving 17 bases between them. The CDR3 is 14 amino acids. The V gene's germline CDR1 is WSHSY and CDR2 SAAADI. The CDR3 loop is CASSRETLSTGYTF. As DNA, the CDR3 is TGCGCCAGCAGTCGAGAGACACTCAGTACTGGCTACACCTTC.

The genes are TRBV6-2 or TRBV6-3 and TRBJ2-1; 9 nucleotides line up with TRBD2. V lost 0 bases to trimming and J lost 7 bases; unmatched junction nucleotides: 7. Looked up from germline, CDR1 is MNHEY and CDR2 is SVGEGT. This CDR3 comprises 16 residues. CDR3 coding DNA: TGTGCCAGCAGTTACTCCGGGACTAGCATCGGAAATGAGCAGTTCTTC. As protein: CASSYSGTSIGNEQFF.

The chain links TRBV23-1 to TRBJ1-5; 8 bases agree with TRBD1. TRBV23-1 is labeled an ORF, and its function is uncertain. The V and J ends lost 8 bases and 3 bases, in that order; junction bases with no gene match: 9. The CDR3 spans 15 residues. The CDR3, as DNA: TGCGCCAGCCCCAGGGACAGGCCGCTCAATCAGCCCCAGCATTTT. This codes for CASPRDRPLNQPQHF.

This clone was seen just once. The chain links TRBV6-6 to TRBJ2-7; weak D call: TRBD1 (5 bases). Germline-derived CDR1 and CDR2 are MNHNY and SVGAGI (reference sequence). The CDR3 is 14 residues long. The V gene lost 6 bases and the J gene lost 2 bases, with 14 bases spanning the gap. The CDR3 spells CASSPRQGPYEQYV. DNA for the CDR3: TGTGCCAGCAGCCCCAGGCAGGGCCCCTACGAGCAGTACGTC.